Each of the 26 T cell receptor beta chains below was sequenced from the same sample in a study of blood T cell repertoires in COVID-19. Measured with immunoSEQ multiplex PCR; TCRdb has only the in-frame clones, and not every one. The table lists about 350,000 clones, over 70% of them singletons. The sample consisted of peripheral blood. These receptors came from a woman between 45 and 65 years old with COVID-19, enrolled during active disease.

The chain uses TRBV24-1 and TRBJ2-7, with D possibly matching TRBD2 (5 bases). V lost 4 bases and J 0 bases, leaving 15 bases between the germline ends. Germline V lookup: CDR1 KGHDR, CDR2 SFDVKD. CDR3 size: 16 residues. The CDR3 loop is CATSDPRRANSYEQYF. The CDR3 region has the DNA TGTGCCACCAGTGACCCGAGGCGGGCCAACTCCTACGAGCAGTACTTC.

A single count supports this clone. The gene calls are TRBV6-4 and TRBJ2-2, with TRBD2 matching 7 bases. V lost 0 bases, J lost 4 bases, and 5 bases stayed unmatched. Germline V gene sequence: CDR1 MRHNA, CDR2 SNTAGT. CDR3 size: 16 residues. CDR3 in DNA: TGTGCCAGCAGTGACTCGCGAGGGAGGGCCACCGGGGAGCTGTTTTTT. Its translation: CASSDSRGRATGELFF.

The chain couples TRBV29-1 to TRBJ1-2, with unresolved D. Germline V gene sequence: CDR1 SQVTM, CDR2 ANQGSEA. The CDR3 is 9 residues long. V lost 4 bases and J 8 bases, leaving 5 bases between the germline ends. CDR3 nucleotide sequence: TGCAGCGTTGCCCCAGGCTACACCTTC. Protein: CSVAPGYTF.

V gene TRBV5-4 combines with J gene TRBJ2-4; TRBD1 agrees at 7 bases. Trimming at V came to 1 base and at J to 0 bases, leaving 4 bases not matched to a gene. The CDR3 covers 16 residues. Germline loops: CDR1 SGHNT, CDR2 YYREEE (reference sequence). CDR3 in amino acids: CASSLRQGLAKNIQYF. The CDR3 DNA reads as TGTGCCAGCAGCTTGAGACAGGGTCTAGCCAAAAACATTCAGTACTTC.

The chain is built from TRBV5-4 and TRBJ2-1, with 7 bases that match TRBD2. V lost 7 bases and J lost 3; bases outside the gene matches: 13. This CDR3 has 16 amino acids. Germline-derived CDR1 and CDR2 are SGHNT and YYREEE (reference sequence). The CDR3 region is CASFLVLAGVYNEQFF. CDR3 nucleotide sequence: TGTGCCAGCTTCCTTGTACTCGCGGGAGTCTACAATGAGCAGTTCTTC.

The sample holds one count of this clone. The chain uses TRBV10-1 and TRBJ2-1; D might be TRBD1 (7 bases). This CDR3 spans 13 amino acids. Per the germline V gene, CDR1 is WNHNN and CDR2 is SYGVQD (reference sequence). Deletions cut 4 bases from V and 6 bases from J, with 10 bases between. DNA of the CDR3: TGCGCCAGCAGTGTTCAGGGGGGCAATGAGCAGTTCTTC. This sequence encodes CASSVQGGNEQFF.

This chain links TRBV19 with TRBJ1-2; D perhaps matches TRBD1 (6 bases). This CDR3 has 15 residues. Trimming stripped 6 bases from V and 0 bases from J, with 14 bases between. CDR1 LNHDA and CDR2 SQIVND come from the germline V gene (reference sequence). Written as DNA, the CDR3 is TGTGCCAGTAGCCCCGGCAGGGGAACTAACTATGGCTACACCTTC. This translates into CASSPGRGTNYGYTF.

V usage is TRBV18 and J usage is TRBJ2-1; a weak D match, TRBD1 (5 bases). The CDR3 consists of 14 residues. From germline, CDR1 is KGHSH and CDR2 LQKENI. V was shortened by 0 bases and J by 4 bases, with 7 bases between the two germline ends. CDR3 loop: CASSPPGPYNEQFF. The CDR3 DNA is TGTGCCAGCTCACCACCGGGGCCGTACAATGAGCAGTTCTTC.

V is TRBV11-3 and J is TRBJ1-1; D not resolved. Germline-derived CDR1 and CDR2 are SGHNT and YENEEA. The length of the CDR3 is 16 residues. Deletions cut 1 base from V and 2 bases from J, with 14 bases between. CDR3 in amino acids: CASSLAPFWANTEAFF. For the CDR3, the DNA is TGTGCCAGCAGCTTAGCCCCCTTTTGGGCTAACACTGAAGCTTTCTTT.

V gene TRBV11-2 combines with J gene TRBJ2-5, with D unresolved. Germline V gene lookup returns CDR1 SGHAT and CDR2 FQNNGV. This CDR3 has 16 amino acids. The ends were cut back, 5 bases at V and 0 bases at J, with 16 bases in the middle. CDR3 in DNA: TGTGCCAGCAGCCTGCGGCAGCCGACGTACCAAGAGACCCAGTACTTC. This translates into CASSLRQPTYQETQYF.

The chain has TRBV5-6 and TRBJ1-2; 9 bases map to TRBD1. J was trimmed by 5 bases and V by 3 bases; bases with no gene match: 8. The CDR3 covers 15 residues. CDR1 is SGHDT and CDR2 is YYEEEE in the germline V gene. The chain's CDR3 is CASSYAGTGNYGYTF. The CDR3 DNA is TGTGCCAGCAGCTACGCCGGGACAGGGAATTATGGCTACACCTTC.

This clone was seen only once. V is TRBV30 and J is TRBJ2-3; D is unclear. Germline V gives CDR1 GTSNPN, CDR2 SVGIG (reference sequence). The CDR3 contains 15 residues. V lost 4 bases and J lost 0, with 14 bases in between. The CDR3: CAWTRHTTSTDTQYF. CDR3 in DNA: TGTGCCTGGACCCGACATACAACTAGCACAGATACGCAGTATTTT.

The genes are TRBV30 and TRBJ1-5, with 11 bases identical to TRBD1. CDR1 and CDR2 from the germline V gene are GTSNPN and SVGIG (reference sequence). V lost 5 bases to trimming and J lost 3 bases; unmatched junction nucleotides: 6. CDR3 length equals 15 residues. The CDR3, as DNA: TGTGCCTGGGTTGGACAGGGGGCCTTCAATCAGCCCCAGCATTTT. Its translation: CAWVGQGAFNQPQHF. The full variable domain, completed using reference TRBV30 and TRBJ1-5, is SQTIHQWPATLVQPVGSPLSLECTVEGTSNPNLYWYRQAAGRGLQLLFYSVGIGQISSEVPQNLSASRPQDRQFILSSKKLLLSDSGFYLCAWVGQGAFNQPQHFGDGTRLSIL.

This chain uses TRBV3-1 (or the pseudogene TRBV3-2) with TRBJ2-1, with a weak D call TRBD2 (5 bases). V was clipped by 0 bases and J by 6 bases, with 15 bases between them. Germline V gene sequence: CDR1 LGHDT, CDR2 YNNKEL (reference sequence). The CDR3 length is 16 residues. The DNA of the CDR3 is TGTGCCAGCAGCCAAGATCTGTCTACGCGGGTCAATGAGCAGTTCTTC. Translated: CASSQDLSTRVNEQFF.

This clone appeared once. This chain links TRBV27 with TRBJ2-2; TRBD1 aligns across 11 bases. The CDR3 sequence is 18 residues long. The germline V gene encodes CDR1 MNHEY and CDR2 SMNVEV (reference sequence). V lost 3 bases, J lost 3 bases, and 9 bases stayed unmatched. The CDR3 loop reads CASSFADRGRVYTGELFF. The CDR3 coding sequence is TGTGCCAGCAGTTTTGCGGACAGGGGGCGGGTGTACACCGGGGAGCTGTTTTTT.

V gene TRBV19 combines with J gene TRBJ2-3, with D possibly matching TRBD2 (6 bases). Germline loops: CDR1 LNHDA, CDR2 SQIVND (reference sequence). Trimming pared 4 bases from V and 0 bases from J, leaving 14 bases between. This CDR3 is 16 amino acids long. The CDR3 loop reads CASSNPSAESTDTQYF. The CDR3 bases are TGTGCCAGTAGTAACCCTAGCGCGGAAAGCACAGATACGCAGTATTTT.

DNA of the CDR3: TGTGCCAGCAGAGACCGACAGGGGGCGCTGAACACCATATATTTT. Protein product: CASRDRQGALNTIYF. The genes are TRBV13 and TRBJ1-3; TRBD1 aligns across 10 bases. Germline V gives CDR1 PRHDT, CDR2 FYEKMQ (reference sequence). V was clipped by 6 bases and J by 7 bases; unmatched bases: 9. This CDR3 has 15 amino acids.

The chain couples TRBV7-6 to TRBJ2-3, with 8 nucleotides matching TRBD2. V trimming: 4 bases; J trimming: 4 bases; junction bases outside the gene matches: 10. The CDR3 runs 16 residues. Germline lookup yields CDR1 SGHVS and CDR2 FNYEAQ. CDR3 nucleotides: TGTGCCAGCAGCTCCCGAAGCGGGAGATTCGCAGATACGCAGTATTTT. Translated, it gives CASSSRSGRFADTQYF.

The chain combines TRBV29-1 with TRBJ2-2; D perhaps matches TRBD2 (5 bases). Between the trimmed V and J ends, which lost 7 bases and 1 base, there was a span of 10 bases. Germline V gene sequence: CDR1 SQVTM, CDR2 ANQGSEA. The CDR3 covers 13 residues. The CDR3 is CSAERQNTGELFF. Here the CDR3 DNA reads TGCAGCGCCGAGCGGCAGAACACCGGGGAGCTGTTTTTT.

The J gene is TRBJ2-6, the V gene TRBV27; weak D call: TRBD1 (5 bases). Germline loops: CDR1 MNHEY, CDR2 SMNVEV (reference sequence). Between the trimmed V and J ends, which lost 3 bases and 0 bases, there was a span of 12 bases. This CDR3 contains 17 residues. The CDR3 sequence: CASSFSRVSSGANVLTF. The CDR3, as DNA: TGTGCCAGCAGTTTCAGCAGGGTGAGCTCTGGGGCCAACGTCCTGACTTTC. The full variable domain, in which reference TRBV27 and TRBJ2-6 provide the parts outside the CDR3, is EAQVTQNPRYLITVTGKKLTVTCSQNMNHEYMSWYRQDPGLGLRQIYYSMNVEVTDKGDVPEGYKVSRKEKRNFPLILESPSPNQTSLYFCASSFSRVSSGANVLTFGAGSRLTVL.

This clone was recorded only once. The V and J genes are TRBV5-6 and TRBJ1-2; tentative D call: TRBD1 (6 bases). Trimming removed 3 bases at V and 11 bases at J, with 14 bases between. In germline, CDR1 is SGHDT, CDR2 YYEEEE. The CDR3 is made up of 12 amino acids. The CDR3 reads CASSWGREEYTF. The CDR3 bases are TGTGCCAGCAGCTGGGGGCGTGAAGAGTACACCTTC.

The rearrangement links TRBV10-2 to TRBJ2-1, with 12 nucleotides matching TRBD1. V lost 10 bases and J lost 6; bases outside the gene matches: 10. The CDR3 covers 15 residues. Germline V gene lookup returns CDR1 WSHSY and CDR2 SAAADI. CDR3 bases: TGCGCCACCTCGGCGGGACAGGGGGCGCCCAATGAGCAGTTCTTC. Its translation: CATSAGQGAPNEQFF.

The chain combines TRBV5-6 with TRBJ1-2; 10 bases are shared with TRBD1. Germline V CDR1 and CDR2: SGHDT, YYEEEE. V was clipped by 3 bases and J by 5 bases; unmatched bases: 4. The CDR3 runs to 14 residues. The CDR3 region has the DNA TGTGCCAGCAGCTGGGGGACAGGGGTGTATGGCTACACCTTC. This sequence encodes CASSWGTGVYGYTF.

The chain is built from TRBV10-1 and TRBJ2-1; D uncertain. This CDR3 has 11 residues. Germline V gives CDR1 WNHNN, CDR2 SYGVQD (reference sequence). Trimming took 7 bases from V and 8 from J, leaving 9 bases between them. In DNA form, the CDR3 reads TGCGCCAGCAACCATGAGGATGAGCAGTTCTTC. It yields the protein CASNHEDEQFF.

This clone appeared a few times. The chain employs TRBV18 and TRBJ2-2; maybe TRBD2 (5 bases). The CDR3 extends over 16 amino acids. CDR1 is KGHSH, CDR2 LQKENI, per germline. V lost 0 bases and J 3 bases, leaving 11 bases between the germline ends. In DNA, the CDR3 is TGTGCCAGCTCACCACCGAGTCTAGCAGACACCGGGGAGCTGTTTTTT. Its protein is CASSPPSLADTGELFF.

The chain uses TRBV30 and TRBJ2-7; 7 bases align to TRBD2. The germline V gene has CDR1 GTSNPN and CDR2 SVGIG (reference sequence). CDR3 length: 14 residues. V was clipped by 1 base and J by 2 bases; unmatched bases: 5. The CDR3 sequence is CAWSGQAGTYEQYF. The CDR3 DNA reads TGTGCCTGGAGTGGCCAAGCGGGAACCTACGAGCAGTACTTC.